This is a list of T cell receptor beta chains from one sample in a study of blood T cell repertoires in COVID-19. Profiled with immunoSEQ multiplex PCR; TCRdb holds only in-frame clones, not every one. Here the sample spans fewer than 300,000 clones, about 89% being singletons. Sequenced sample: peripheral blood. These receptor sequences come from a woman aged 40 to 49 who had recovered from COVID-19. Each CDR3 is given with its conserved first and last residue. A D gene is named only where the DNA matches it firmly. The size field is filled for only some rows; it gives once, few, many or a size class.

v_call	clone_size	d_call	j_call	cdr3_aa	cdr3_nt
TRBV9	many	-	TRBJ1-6	CASSVTESSYNSPLHF	TGTGCCAGCAGCGTAACTGAGAGCTCCTATAATTCACCCCTCCACTTT
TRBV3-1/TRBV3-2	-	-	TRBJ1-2	CASSHLKTAGVGYGYTF	TGTGCCAGCAGCCACCTTAAGACGGCAGGGGTCGGCTATGGCTACACCTTC
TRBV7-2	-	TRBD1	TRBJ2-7	CASSPRDRAYAYSYEQYF	TGTGCCAGCAGCCCTAGGGACAGGGCTTACGCATACTCCTACGAGCAGTACTTC
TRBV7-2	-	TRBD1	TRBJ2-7	CASSLAGTGRSIHEQYF	TGTGCCAGCAGCTTAGCGGGGACAGGGCGATCTATCCACGAGCAGTACTTC
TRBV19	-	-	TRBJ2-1	CASSIGRVQVLSYNEQFF	TGTGCCAGTAGTATAGGAAGAGTACAGGTCCTCTCCTACAATGAGCAGTTCTTC
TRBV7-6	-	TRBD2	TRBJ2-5	CASSLVWRGGLETQYF	TGTGCCAGCAGCTTAGTTTGGCGGGGGGGCTTGGAGACCCAGTACTTC
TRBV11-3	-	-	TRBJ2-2	CASSLVSNTGELFF	TGTGCCAGCAGCTTAGTCAGTAACACCGGGGAGCTGTTTTTT
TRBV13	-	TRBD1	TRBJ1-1	CASSQGGQGYPTNTEAFF	TGTGCCAGCAGCCAGGGGGGTCAGGGGTACCCTACGAACACTGAAGCTTTCTTT
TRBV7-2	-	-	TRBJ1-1	CASSLVGADTEAFF	TGTGCCAGCAGCCTTGTGGGGGCCGACACTGAAGCTTTCTTT
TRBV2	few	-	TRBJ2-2	CASGTTVTTGELFF	TGTGCCAGCGGAACGACAGTAACCACCGGGGAGCTGTTTTTT
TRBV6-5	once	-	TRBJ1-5	CASRNLGGSQPQHF	TGTGCCAGCCGTAATTTGGGGGGGAGTCAGCCCCAGCATTTT
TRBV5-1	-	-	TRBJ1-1	CASSLQGGGNTEAFF	TGCGCCAGCAGCTTACAGGGAGGGGGAAACACTGAAGCTTTCTTT
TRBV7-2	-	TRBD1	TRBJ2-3	CASSLEGLDRGLGTDTQYF	TGTGCCAGCAGCTTAGAGGGCCTGGACAGGGGTTTGGGCACAGATACGCAGTATTTT
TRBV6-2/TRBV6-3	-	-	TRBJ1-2	CASSYSTTVYGYTF	TGTGCCAGCAGTTACTCGACGACAGTTTATGGCTACACCTTC
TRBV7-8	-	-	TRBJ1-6	CASSPRAGNSPLHF	TGTGCCAGCAGCCCCCGGGCGGGGAATTCACCCCTCCACTTT
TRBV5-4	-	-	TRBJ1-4	CASSLQGSTNEKLFF	TGTGCCAGCAGCTTGCAGGGCTCAACTAATGAAAAACTGTTTTTT
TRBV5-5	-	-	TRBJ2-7	CASSFPQSYEQYF	TGTGCCAGCAGCTTCCCCCAATCCTACGAGCAGTACTTC
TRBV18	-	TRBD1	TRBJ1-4	CASSPWGHRGNEKLFF	TGTGCCAGCTCACCCTGGGGGCACAGGGGTAATGAAAAACTGTTTTTT
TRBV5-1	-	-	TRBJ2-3	CASSLPTGDTQYF	TGCGCCAGCAGCTTACCCACCGGAGATACGCAGTATTTT
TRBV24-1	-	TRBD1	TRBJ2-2	CATRGTGDTGELFF	TGTGCCACCAGAGGAACAGGGGACACCGGGGAGCTGTTTTTT
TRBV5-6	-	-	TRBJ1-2	CASSISLAAYGYTF	TGTGCCAGCAGCATAAGTCTAGCAGCCTATGGCTACACCTTC
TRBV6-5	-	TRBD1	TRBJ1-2	CASSYPTRTGLYGYTF	TGTGCCAGCAGTTACCCAACCCGGACAGGCCTCTATGGCTACACCTTC
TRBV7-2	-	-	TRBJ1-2	CASSLGRNPGRGYTF	TGTGCCAGCAGCTTAGGTCGTAACCCGGGTCGAGGCTACACCTTC
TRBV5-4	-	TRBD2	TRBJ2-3	CASSLWGGTDTQYF	TGTGCCAGCAGCTTGTGGGGGGGGACAGATACGCAGTATTTT
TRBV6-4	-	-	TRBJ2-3	CASSLSAGTDTQYF	TGTGCCAGCAGCTTGTCCGCGGGCACAGATACGCAGTATTTT
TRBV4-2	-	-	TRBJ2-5	CASSSKKHQETQYF	TGTGCCAGCAGCTCGAAGAAGCACCAAGAGACCCAGTACTTC
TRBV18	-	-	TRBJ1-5	CASSPRVGNQPQHF	TGTGCCAGCTCACCCAGGGTCGGCAATCAGCCCCAGCATTTT
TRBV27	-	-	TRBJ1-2	CASSLSHERLSYGYTF	TGTGCCAGCAGTTTATCACACGAGCGGTTGTCCTATGGCTACACCTTC
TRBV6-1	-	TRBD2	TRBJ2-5	CASSEPRGGLETQYF	TGTGCCAGCAGTGAACCGCGGGGGGGCCTCGAGACCCAGTACTTC